This entry concerns a single TCR beta chain. What it recognizes is unknown. The sample belongs to a study of cytomegalovirus exposure and HLA in healthy donors. This CDR3 comprises 17 residues. Germline V gene data show CDR1 as MGHRA and CDR2 as YSYEKL. The trim removed 1 base at V and 5 bases at J, leaving 7 bases unmatched. The PCR used 60 Vbeta and 13 Jbeta primers. Data came from immunoSEQ multiplex PCR; TCRdb stores just in-frame clones and leaves some out. The sample lists 200,000 or so clones; roughly 84% were seen once. Findings and caveats of the study: Association with HLA alleles at 0.05 false discovery rate was found for 15,000 or so TCR beta sequences in a later analysis. CMV serostatus was the sole immune exposure information available. The productive fraction for most TCR beta V segments was about 90% or about 30% in an earlier analysis.

This chain joins TRBV4-1 and TRBJ1-6; 8 bases are shared with TRBD1. Material: PBMCs. The clonotype comes from a boy younger than 18 in good health and CMV-seronegative. The CDR3: CASSQAGQGVHNSPLHF. In DNA form, the CDR3 reads TGCGCCAGCAGCCAAGCCGGACAGGGAGTCCATAATTCACCCCTCCACTTT.